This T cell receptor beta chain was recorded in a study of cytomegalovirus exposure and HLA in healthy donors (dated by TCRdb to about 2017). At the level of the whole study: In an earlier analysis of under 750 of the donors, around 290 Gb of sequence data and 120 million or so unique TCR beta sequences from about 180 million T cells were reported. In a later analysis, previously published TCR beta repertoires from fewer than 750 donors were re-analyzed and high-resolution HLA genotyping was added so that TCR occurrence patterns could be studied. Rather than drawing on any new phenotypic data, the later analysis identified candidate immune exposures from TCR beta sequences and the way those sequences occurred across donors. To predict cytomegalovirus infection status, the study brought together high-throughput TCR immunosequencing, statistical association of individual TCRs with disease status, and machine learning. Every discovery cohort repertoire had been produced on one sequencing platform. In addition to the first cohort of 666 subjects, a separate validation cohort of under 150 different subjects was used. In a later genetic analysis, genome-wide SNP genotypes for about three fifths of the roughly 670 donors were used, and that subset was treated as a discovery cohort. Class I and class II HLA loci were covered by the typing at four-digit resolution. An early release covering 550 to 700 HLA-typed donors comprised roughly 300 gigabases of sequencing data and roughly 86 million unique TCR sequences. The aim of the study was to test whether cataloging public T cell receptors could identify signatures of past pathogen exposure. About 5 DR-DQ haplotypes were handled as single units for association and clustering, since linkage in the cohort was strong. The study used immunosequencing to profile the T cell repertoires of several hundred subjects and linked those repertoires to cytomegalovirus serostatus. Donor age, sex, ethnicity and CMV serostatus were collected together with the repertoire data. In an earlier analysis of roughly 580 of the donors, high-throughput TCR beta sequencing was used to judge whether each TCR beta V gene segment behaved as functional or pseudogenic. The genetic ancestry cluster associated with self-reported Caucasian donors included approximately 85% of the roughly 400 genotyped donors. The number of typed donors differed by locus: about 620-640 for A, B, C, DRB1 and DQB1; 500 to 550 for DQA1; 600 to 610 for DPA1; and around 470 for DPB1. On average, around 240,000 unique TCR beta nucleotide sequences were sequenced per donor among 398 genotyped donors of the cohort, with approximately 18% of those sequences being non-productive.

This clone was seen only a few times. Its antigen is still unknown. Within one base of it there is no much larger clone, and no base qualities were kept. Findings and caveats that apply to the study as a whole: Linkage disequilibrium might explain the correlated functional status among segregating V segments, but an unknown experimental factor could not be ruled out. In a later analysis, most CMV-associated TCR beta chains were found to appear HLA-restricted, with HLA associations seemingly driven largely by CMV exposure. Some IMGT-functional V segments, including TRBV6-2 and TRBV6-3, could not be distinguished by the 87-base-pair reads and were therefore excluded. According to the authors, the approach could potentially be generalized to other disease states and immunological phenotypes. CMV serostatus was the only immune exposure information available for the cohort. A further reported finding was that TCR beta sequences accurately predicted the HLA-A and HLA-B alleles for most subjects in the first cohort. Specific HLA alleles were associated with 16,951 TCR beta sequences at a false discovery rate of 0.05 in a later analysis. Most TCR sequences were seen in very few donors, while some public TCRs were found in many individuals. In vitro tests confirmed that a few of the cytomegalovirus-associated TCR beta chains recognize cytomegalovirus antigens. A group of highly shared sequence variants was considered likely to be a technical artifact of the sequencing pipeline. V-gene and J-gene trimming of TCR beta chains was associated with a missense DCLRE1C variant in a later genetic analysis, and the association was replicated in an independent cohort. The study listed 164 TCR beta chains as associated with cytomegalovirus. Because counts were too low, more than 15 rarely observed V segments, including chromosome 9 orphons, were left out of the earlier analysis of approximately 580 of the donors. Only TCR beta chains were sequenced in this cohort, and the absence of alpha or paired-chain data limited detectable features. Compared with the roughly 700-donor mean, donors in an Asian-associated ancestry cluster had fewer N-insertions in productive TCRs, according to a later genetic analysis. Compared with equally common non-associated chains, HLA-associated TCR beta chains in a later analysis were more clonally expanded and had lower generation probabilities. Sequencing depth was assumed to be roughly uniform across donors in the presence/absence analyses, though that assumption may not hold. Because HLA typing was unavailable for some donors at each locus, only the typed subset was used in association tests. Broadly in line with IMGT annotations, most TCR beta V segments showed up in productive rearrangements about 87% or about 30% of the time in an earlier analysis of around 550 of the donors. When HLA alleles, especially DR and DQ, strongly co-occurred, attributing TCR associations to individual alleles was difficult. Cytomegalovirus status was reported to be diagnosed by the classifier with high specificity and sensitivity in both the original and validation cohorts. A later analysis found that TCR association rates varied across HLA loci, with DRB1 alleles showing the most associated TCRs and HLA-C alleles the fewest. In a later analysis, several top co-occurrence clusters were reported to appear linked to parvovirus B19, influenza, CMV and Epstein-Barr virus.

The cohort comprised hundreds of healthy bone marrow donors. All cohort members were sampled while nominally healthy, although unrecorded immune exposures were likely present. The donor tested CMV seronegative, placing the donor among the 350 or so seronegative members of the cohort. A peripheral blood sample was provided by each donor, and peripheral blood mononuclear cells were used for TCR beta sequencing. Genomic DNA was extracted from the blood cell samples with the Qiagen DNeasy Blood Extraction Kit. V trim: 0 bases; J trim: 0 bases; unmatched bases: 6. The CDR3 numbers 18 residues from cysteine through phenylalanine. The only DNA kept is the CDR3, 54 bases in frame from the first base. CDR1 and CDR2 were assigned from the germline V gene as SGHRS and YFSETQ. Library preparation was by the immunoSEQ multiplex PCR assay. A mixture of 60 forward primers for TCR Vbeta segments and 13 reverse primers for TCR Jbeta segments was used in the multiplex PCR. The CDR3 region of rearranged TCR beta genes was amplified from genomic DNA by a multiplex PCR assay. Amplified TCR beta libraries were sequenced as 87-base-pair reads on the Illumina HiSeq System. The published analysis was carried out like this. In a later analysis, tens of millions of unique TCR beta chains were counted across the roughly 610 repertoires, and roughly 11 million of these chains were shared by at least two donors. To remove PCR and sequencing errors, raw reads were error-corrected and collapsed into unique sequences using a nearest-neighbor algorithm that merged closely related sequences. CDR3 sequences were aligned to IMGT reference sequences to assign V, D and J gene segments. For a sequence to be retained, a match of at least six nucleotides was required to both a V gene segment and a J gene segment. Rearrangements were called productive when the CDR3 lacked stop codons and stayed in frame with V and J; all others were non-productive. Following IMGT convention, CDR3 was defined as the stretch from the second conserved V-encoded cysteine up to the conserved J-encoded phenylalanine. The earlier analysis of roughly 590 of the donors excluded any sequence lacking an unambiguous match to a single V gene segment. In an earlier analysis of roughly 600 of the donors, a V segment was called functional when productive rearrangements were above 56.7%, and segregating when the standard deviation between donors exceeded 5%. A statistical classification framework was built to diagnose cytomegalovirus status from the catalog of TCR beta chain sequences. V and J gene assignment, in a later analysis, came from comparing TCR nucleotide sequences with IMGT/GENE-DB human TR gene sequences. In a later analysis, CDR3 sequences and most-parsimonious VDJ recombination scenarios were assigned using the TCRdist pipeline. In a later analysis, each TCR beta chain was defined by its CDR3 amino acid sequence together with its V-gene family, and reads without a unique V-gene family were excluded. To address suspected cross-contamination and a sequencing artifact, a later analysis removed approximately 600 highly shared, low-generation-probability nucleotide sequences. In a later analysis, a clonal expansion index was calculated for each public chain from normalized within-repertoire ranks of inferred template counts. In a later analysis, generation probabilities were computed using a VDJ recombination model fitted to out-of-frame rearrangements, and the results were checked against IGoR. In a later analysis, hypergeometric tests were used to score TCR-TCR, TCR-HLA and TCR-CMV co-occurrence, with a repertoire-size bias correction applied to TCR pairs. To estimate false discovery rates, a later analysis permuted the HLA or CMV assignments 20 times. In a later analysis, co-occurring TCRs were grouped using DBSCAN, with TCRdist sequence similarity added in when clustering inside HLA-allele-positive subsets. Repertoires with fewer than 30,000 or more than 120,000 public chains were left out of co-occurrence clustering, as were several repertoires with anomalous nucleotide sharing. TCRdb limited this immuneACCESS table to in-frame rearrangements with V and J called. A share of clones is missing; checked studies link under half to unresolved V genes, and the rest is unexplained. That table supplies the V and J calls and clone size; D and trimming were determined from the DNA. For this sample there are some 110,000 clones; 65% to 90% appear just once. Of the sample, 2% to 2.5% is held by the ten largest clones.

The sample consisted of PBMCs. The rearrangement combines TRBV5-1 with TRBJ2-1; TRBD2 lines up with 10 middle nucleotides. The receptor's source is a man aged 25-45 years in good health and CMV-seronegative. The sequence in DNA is TGCGCCAGCAGCTTGGCCACTAGCGGGGCGAGCTCCTACAATGAGCAGTTCTTC. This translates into CASSLATSGASSYNEQFF.